These 4 T cell receptor beta chains share one sample of origin, sequenced in a study of memory CD4+ T cells and cytomegalovirus serostatus (dated by TCRdb to the late 2010s). A FACSAria II was used to sort memory CD4+ T cells, defined as single viable CD3+CD4+CD8-CD45RO+ cells. Libraries were made using the immunoSEQ multiplex PCR assay. TCRdb obtained this table from immuneACCESS and retained in-frame rearrangements with V and J assigned. These tables miss some clones; where compared with another copy, unresolved V genes account for less than half of the shortfall, and the remainder is unexplained. The sample table contains roughly 67,000 clones; only one count was recorded for 76% of them. The ten biggest clones cover 4% to 5.5% of the sample. Input material: memory CD4+ T cells from blood. Receptor source: an adult in good health and CMV-seropositive.

This sequence joins TRBV5-1 and TRBJ2-2, with D uncertain. V was pared by 2 bases and J by 1 base, with 6 bases between. Germline lookup yields CDR1 SGHRS and CDR2 YFSETQ. CDR3 length: 14 residues. CDR3 DNA sequence: TGCGCCAGCAGCTTTCCGGGGAACACCGGGGAGCTGTTTTTT. Translated, it gives CASSFPGNTGELFF.

This chain connects TRBV2 to TRBJ1-2; D is undetermined. The CDR3 sequence is 13 residues long. Per the germline V gene, CDR1 is SNHLY and CDR2 is FYNNEI. The V end was cut by 4 bases, the J end by 7 bases, with 13 bases between. The CDR3 loop reads CASSVSGNAGYTF. The CDR3 DNA reads as TGTGCCAGCAGTGTCAGTGGTAATGCTGGCTACACCTTC.

This rearrangement joins TRBV28 to TRBJ2-5, with D perhaps matching TRBD1 or TRBD2 (6 bases each). The CDR3 loop spans 15 amino acids. The V and J ends lost 5 bases and 1 base respectively, with 14 bases between them. Germline V gene sequence: CDR1 MDHEN, CDR2 SYDVKM. In DNA, the CDR3 is TGTGCCAGCAGTAAGGGGGGCGGGCGCCAAGAGACCCAGTACTTC. Translated, it gives CASSKGGGRQETQYF.

This clone has more than one count but fewer than ten. V gene TRBV7-2 combines with J gene TRBJ2-1; a weak D match, TRBD2 (6 bases). The CDR3 sequence is 16 residues long. V was clipped by 5 bases and J by 6 bases, with 20 bases between them. The germline V gene has CDR1 SGHTA and CDR2 FQGNSA. CDR3 sequence reads: CASSLSGGNSVNEQFF. For the CDR3, the DNA is TGTGCCAGCAGCCTAAGTGGGGGGAACTCCGTCAATGAGCAGTTCTTC.